These T cell receptor beta chains were read from a single sample in a study of T cells in Graves' hyperthyroidism and ophthalmopathy. TCRdb reprocessed the multiplex PCR reads via MiXCR and lists one record per CDR3 protein. Among about 590,000 distinct CDR3 sequences listed, roughly 14% were seen once. The sample comprised blood. The receptors stem from a woman in her twenties or thirties with Graves' hyperthyroidism. CDR3s include the opening cysteine and the closing phenylalanine or tryptophan. The D gene is left open where the match is weak. Some rows have no size entry. The others give once, few or many, or a class for an expanded clone.

d_gene | abundance | j_gene | v_gene | CDR3aa | CDR3nt
. | few | TRBJ2-1 | TRBV6-1 | CASSGDISGNEQFF | TGTGCCAGCAGTGGTGATATTTCCGGTAATGAGCAGTTCTTC
. | many | TRBJ2-7 | TRBV7-2 | CASSFDYPSYEQYF | TGTGCCAGCAGCTTTGACTACCCATCCTACGAGCAGTACTTC
. | many | TRBJ2-5 | TRBV7-2 | CASGVRVQETQYF | TGTGCCAGCGGAGTGAGGGTCCAAGAGACCCAGTACTTC
. | many | TRBJ1-1 | TRBV2 | CASSERGANTEAFF | TGTGCCAGCAGTGAAAGGGGGGCGAACACTGAAGCTTTCTTT
. | . | TRBJ2-3 | TRBV19 | CASSMAGPDTQYF | TGTGCCAGTAGTATGGCAGGGCCAGATACGCAGTATTTT
. | many | TRBJ2-7 | TRBV6-1 | CASSEQGGEYEQYF | TGTGCCAGCAGCGAACAGGGGGGGGAATACGAGCAGTACTTC
TRBD1 | many | TRBJ1-5 | TRBV28 | CASKDRNNQPQHF | TGTGCCAGCAAGGACAGGAACAATCAGCCCCAGCATTTT
TRBD2 | . | TRBJ2-1 | TRBV7-4 | CASKSRGSVPDNEQFF | TGTGCCAGCAAAAGTCGCGGGAGTGTCCCTGACAATGAGCAGTTCTTC
. | many | TRBJ2-5 | TRBV18 | CASSPRAAQETQYF | TGTGCCAGCTCACCACGGGCAGCACAAGAGACCCAGTACTTC
. | many | TRBJ2-5 | TRBV7-9 | CASRSAAKLLETQYF | TGTGCCAGCAGATCCGCCGCCAAGCTCTTGGAGACCCAGTACTTC
TRBD2 | many | TRBJ2-3 | TRBV7-6 | CASSSGLAGDLLSTDTQYF | TGTGCCAGCAGCTCAGGACTAGCGGGAGACCTCCTAAGCACAGATACGCAGTATTTT
. | few | TRBJ2-7 | TRBV2 | CASSEYDGGSGEQYF | TGTGCCAGCAGTGAATATGACGGGGGATCGGGGGAGCAGTACTTC
. | many | TRBJ1-1 | TRBV3-1 | CASSETGKNTEAFF | TGTGCCAGCAGCGAAACAGGAAAGAACACTGAAGCTTTCTTT
TRBD1 | many | TRBJ1-5 | TRBV2 | CASSNLRTGGDQPQHF | TGTGCCAGCAGTAACCTCCGGACAGGGGGGGATCAGCCCCAGCATTTT
. | . | TRBJ1-5 | TRBV6-1 | CASSEDWNQPQHF | TGTGCCAGCAGTGAAGACTGGAATCAGCCCCAGCATTTT
TRBD2 | few | TRBJ2-1 | TRBV9 | CASSTITSGINEQFF | TGTGCCAGCAGCACAATCACTAGCGGGATCAATGAGCAGTTCTTC
. | many | TRBJ1-2 | TRBV5-1 | CASSLEVNGYTF | TGCGCCAGCAGCTTGGAAGTAAATGGCTACACCTTC
TRBD1 | many | TRBJ2-1 | TRBV12-3/TRBV12-4 | CASSLERTGGMTYNEQFF | TGTGCCAGCAGTTTAGAAAGGACAGGAGGAATGACCTACAATGAGCAGTTCTTC
. | . | TRBJ2-1 | TRBV24-1 | CATSSSGYNEQFF | TGTGCCACCAGTAGTTCCGGATACAATGAGCAGTTCTTC
. | many | TRBJ1-1 | TRBV2 | CATGYRRVTTEAFF | TGTGCCACAGGCTACCGAAGGGTAACGACTGAAGCTTTCTTT
. | many | TRBJ2-1 | TRBV11-3 | CASSGGSQNEQFF | TGTGCCAGCAGTGGGGGAAGTCAGAATGAGCAGTTCTTC
TRBD1 | few | TRBJ2-7 | TRBV20-1 | CSAQQGAHEQYF | TGCAGTGCTCAGCAGGGGGCCCACGAGCAGTACTTC
TRBD2 | many | TRBJ2-1 | TRBV6-1 | CASSWRSSGRYNEQFF | TGTGCCAGCAGTTGGCGCTCTAGCGGGAGGTACAATGAGCAGTTCTTC
. | few | TRBJ2-7 | TRBV25-1 | CASSGVRDTQYEQYF | TGTGCCAGCAGTGGTGTCCGGGACACCCAATACGAGCAGTACTTC
. | . | TRBJ1-5 | TRBV12-3/TRBV12-4 | CASSLGGRENHQSQHF | TGTGCCAGCAGTTTAGGTGGCAGGGAGAATCATCAGTCCCAGCATTTT
TRBD2 | many | TRBJ2-1 | TRBV6-1 | CASRPTSGMINEQFF | TGTGCCAGCAGACCGACTAGCGGGATGATCAATGAGCAGTTCTTC
TRBD2 | . | TRBJ2-3 | TRBV9 | CASSARGLAGSTDTQYF | TGTGCCAGCAGCGCTCGAGGACTAGCGGGGTCCACAGATACGCAGTATTTT
. | many | TRBJ2-1 | TRBV27 | CASKSLAYDEQFF | TGTGCCAGCAAGTCCCTAGCGTACGATGAGCAGTTCTTC
. | few | TRBJ1-1 | TRBV6-1 | CASIQPTGGGTEAFF | TGTGCCAGCATACAGCCGACAGGAGGTGGCACTGAAGCTTTCTTT
TRBD2 | many | TRBJ2-3 | TRBV7-2 | CASSVSGTSPDTQYF | TGTGCCAGCAGCGTTAGCGGGACGAGCCCAGATACGCAGTATTTT
TRBD2 | many | TRBJ2-3 | TRBV12-3/TRBV12-4 | CASSLAGTSGRAGTDTQYF | TGTGCCAGCAGTTTAGCGGGGACTAGCGGGAGGGCCGGCACAGATACGCAGTATTTT
. | few | TRBJ1-5 | TRBV5-6 | CASSSARRGHSNQPQHF | TGTGCCAGCAGCTCAGCACGCAGGGGTCATAGCAATCAGCCCCAGCATTTT
. | few | TRBJ2-4 | TRBV6-5 | CASSSEDLIPAKNIQYF | TGTGCCAGCAGTTCCGAGGACTTGATTCCAGCCAAAAACATTCAGTACTTC
. | few | TRBJ1-2 | TRBV13 | CASSARAQGRDGYTF | TGTGCCAGCAGCGCTCGGGCTCAGGGGCGGGATGGCTACACCTTC
TRBD1 | once | TRBJ2-7 | TRBV30 | CAWSVPGTVIYEQYF | TGTGCCTGGAGTGTACCCGGGACAGTGATCTACGAGCAGTACTTC